This is a list of T cell receptor beta chains from one sample in a study of cytomegalovirus exposure and HLA in healthy donors. Repertoires were generated with immunoSEQ multiplex PCR, while TCRdb's copy carries only in-frame clones and drops some. The sample comprises approximately 150,000 clones, 84% of which are singletons, and 4.8% rests with the top ten. Material for sequencing was PBMCs. All receptors come from a girl aged 5-17 years in good health and CMV-seropositive. Each CDR3 is given with its conserved first and last residue. The D gene is left open where the match is weak. Part of the rows lack a size; the others show once, few, many or a class for expanded clones.

V gene	D gene	J gene	CDR3 length	clone size	CDR3 protein	CDR3 DNA
TRBV4-2	NA	TRBJ1-2	11	NA	CASRGQVGYTF	TGTGCCAGCAGGGGGCAAGTTGGCTACACCTTC
TRBV4-1	TRBD1	TRBJ2-6	17	NA	CASSPGTGFSGANVLTF	TGCGCCAGCAGCCCCGGGACAGGGTTTTCCGGGGCCAACGTCCTGACTTTC
TRBV18	NA	TRBJ1-2	15	NA	CASSPLRQQRGGYTF	TGTGCCAGCTCACCTTTAAGACAGCAAAGAGGAGGCTACACCTTC
TRBV6-5	NA	TRBJ2-7	14	NA	CASSYAGRLYEQYF	TGTGCCAGCAGTTATGCGGGGCGTTTGTACGAGCAGTACTTC
TRBV19	TRBD1	TRBJ1-2	15	NA	CASSIEGTGLYGYTF	TGTGCCAGTAGTATAGAAGGGACAGGGCTCTATGGCTACACCTTC
TRBV19	NA	TRBJ2-1	15	NA	CASSIWRGPRNEQFF	TGTGCCAGTAGTATATGGCGGGGGCCCCGGAATGAGCAGTTCTTC
TRBV7-8	NA	TRBJ1-5	16	NA	CASSLVSGWSVMPQHF	TGTGCCAGCAGCTTAGTTTCAGGGTGGAGTGTGATGCCCCAGCATTTT
TRBV5-1	TRBD1	TRBJ1-2	14	NA	CASSRLDRNYGYTF	TGCGCCAGCAGCCGACTGGACAGGAACTATGGCTACACCTTC
TRBV6-5	TRBD1	TRBJ2-7	15	few	CASHTKGGQGGEQYF	TGTGCCAGCCACACCAAAGGAGGACAGGGAGGCGAGCAGTACTTC
TRBV2	NA	TRBJ2-1	17	NA	CASSLKPGTPTPYVGFF	TGTGCCAGCAGTCTTAAACCTGGGACTCCTACCCCGTATGTGGGGTTCTTC
TRBV27	NA	TRBJ1-5	14	NA	CASSPTVGDQPQHF	TGTGCCAGCAGTCCTACAGTTGGCGATCAGCCCCAGCATTTT
TRBV2	TRBD1	TRBJ1-1	15	NA	CASTEQGKGNTEAFF	TGTGCCAGTACTGAACAGGGGAAAGGGAACACTGAAGCTTTCTTT
TRBV5-1	TRBD2	TRBJ2-1	14	once	CASSLAGEINEQFF	TGCGCCAGCAGCTTAGCGGGGGAAATCAATGAGCAGTTCTTC
TRBV2	TRBD1	TRBJ1-1	15	NA	CASTGWTGGAFEAFF	TGTGCCAGCACCGGTTGGACAGGGGGCGCCTTTGAAGCTTTCTTT
TRBV19	TRBD1	TRBJ2-1	13	NA	CASTDRVQNEQFF	TGTGCCAGTACTGACAGGGTACAGAATGAGCAGTTCTTC
TRBV7-9	NA	TRBJ1-2	15	NA	CASIGEDTDRHGYTF	TGTGCCAGCATCGGTGAGGACACTGATCGCCATGGCTACACCTTC
TRBV7-9	NA	TRBJ1-1	15	NA	CASSWGSGGLTEAFF	TGTGCCAGCAGCTGGGGATCCGGGGGACTTACTGAAGCTTTCTTT
TRBV5-6	NA	TRBJ2-1	16	NA	CASSLRSQGGYNEQFF	TGTGCCAGCAGCTTGCGGTCCCAGGGCGGCTACAATGAGCAGTTCTTC
TRBV6-5	TRBD1	TRBJ1-1	14	NA	CASSWDRRNTEAFF	TGTGCCAGCAGTTGGGACAGGAGGAACACTGAAGCTTTCTTT
TRBV7-6	NA	TRBJ1-1	14	NA	CASSDSTANTEAFF	TGTGCCAGCAGCGACAGCACCGCGAACACTGAAGCTTTCTTT
TRBV7-6	NA	TRBJ2-7	16	NA	CASSLGSLGRTYEQYF	TGTGCCAGCAGCTTAGGTAGTCTGGGCCGCACCTACGAGCAGTACTTC
TRBV9	NA	TRBJ2-3	13	NA	CASSESGADTQYF	TGTGCCAGCAGCGAATCCGGGGCAGATACGCAGTATTTT
TRBV9	NA	TRBJ2-7	13	NA	CASSRTDSIEQYF	TGTGCCAGCAGCCGGACAGATTCTATCGAGCAGTACTTC
TRBV28	TRBD1	TRBJ1-2	14	NA	CASSRGTVNYGYTF	TGTGCCAGCAGTCGCGGGACAGTCAACTATGGCTACACCTTC
TRBV2	NA	TRBJ1-1	14	NA	CASSRSLAGTEAFF	TGTGCCAGCAGTAGGTCCCTCGCGGGCACTGAAGCTTTCTTT
TRBV2	TRBD1	TRBJ1-1	13	NA	CASIGQGVTEAFF	TGTGCCAGCATTGGACAGGGGGTTACTGAAGCTTTCTTT